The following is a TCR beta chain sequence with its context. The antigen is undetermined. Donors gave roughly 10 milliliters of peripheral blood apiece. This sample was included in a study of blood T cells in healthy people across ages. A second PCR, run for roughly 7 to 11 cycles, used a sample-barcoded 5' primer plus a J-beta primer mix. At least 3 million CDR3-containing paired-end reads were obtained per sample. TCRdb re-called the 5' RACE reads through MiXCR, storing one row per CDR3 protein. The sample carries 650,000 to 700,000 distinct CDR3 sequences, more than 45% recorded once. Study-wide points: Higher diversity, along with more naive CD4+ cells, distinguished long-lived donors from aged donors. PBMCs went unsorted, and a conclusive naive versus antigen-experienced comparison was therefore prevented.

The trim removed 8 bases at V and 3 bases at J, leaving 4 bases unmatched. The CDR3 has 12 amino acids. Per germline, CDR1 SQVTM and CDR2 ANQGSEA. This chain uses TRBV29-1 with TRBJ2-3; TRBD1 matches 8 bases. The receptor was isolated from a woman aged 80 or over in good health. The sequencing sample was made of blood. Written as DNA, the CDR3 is TGCAGCATGGACAGGGAAACAGATACGCAGTATTTT. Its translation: CSMDRETDTQYF.